The sequence of this TCR beta chain was determined in a study of blood T cells in healthy people across ages. Using a J-beta primer mix together with a sample-barcoded 5' primer, a second PCR was run for 7 to 11 cycles. The template-switch adaptor was a 5' adaptor with 12 random nucleotides. It tagged each cDNA molecule. TCRdb called the 5' RACE reads again in MiXCR, with one record for every CDR3 protein. The sample comprises over 600,000 distinct CDR3 sequences, 46% of which are singletons, and about a sixth rests with the top ten. The sample, around 9.9 milliliters of peripheral blood, was drawn from each donor. This CDR3 comprises 16 residues. V was shortened by 3 bases and J by 0 bases, with 11 bases between the two germline ends. Germline V gene data show CDR1 as LGHNA and CDR2 as YSLEER.

The V call is TRBV4-3, the J call TRBJ1-4; no clear D gene. The sample comprised blood. This receptor was identified in an elderly man in good health. For the CDR3, the DNA is TGCGCCAGCAGCCAGGGGTGGTCTACAACTAATGAAAAACTGTTTTTT. This sequence encodes CASSQGWSTTNEKLFF.